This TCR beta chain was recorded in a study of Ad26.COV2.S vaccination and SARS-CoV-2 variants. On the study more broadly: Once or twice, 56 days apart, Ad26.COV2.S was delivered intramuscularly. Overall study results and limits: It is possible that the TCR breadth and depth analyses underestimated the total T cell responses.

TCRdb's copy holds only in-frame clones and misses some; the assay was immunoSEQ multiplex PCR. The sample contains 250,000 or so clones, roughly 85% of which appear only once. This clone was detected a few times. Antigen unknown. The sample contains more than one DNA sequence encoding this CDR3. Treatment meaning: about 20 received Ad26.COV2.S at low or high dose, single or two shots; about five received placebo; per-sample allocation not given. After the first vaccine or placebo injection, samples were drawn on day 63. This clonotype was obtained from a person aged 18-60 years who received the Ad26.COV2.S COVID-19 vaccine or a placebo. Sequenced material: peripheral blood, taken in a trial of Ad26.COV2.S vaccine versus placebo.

CDR3 in DNA: TGTGCCAGCAGCTTCCATAGCAATCAGCCCCAGCATTTT. It is translated as CASSFHSNQPQHF. The V call is TRBV7-2, the J call TRBJ1-5; D is unresolved. This CDR3 region has 13 residues. CDR1 SGHTA and CDR2 FQGNSA come from the germline V gene. V was trimmed by 3 bases and J by 0 bases, leaving 3 bases between them.